This TCR beta chain was observed in a study of blood T cell repertoires in COVID-19. Whole-study context: Sites across the United States, Italy and Spain contributed samples from acute and convalescent COVID-19. Sources were T cells, B-cell-depleted T cells, or PBMCs; the material itself was cDNA or gDNA.

Germline loops: CDR1 SGHAT, CDR2 FQNNGV. V lost 3 bases and J lost 4; bases outside the gene matches: 2. CDR3 length: 14 residues. TCRdb's table, derived via immunoSEQ multiplex PCR, lists solely in-frame clones and lacks some. The sample has fewer than 250,000 clones, more than 85% seen once. The sequenced material came from peripheral blood. This TCR was sampled from a man aged 35-49 years with acute or convalescent COVID-19. V usage is TRBV11-2 and J usage is TRBJ2-7; 11 positions match TRBD2. The CDR3, as DNA: TGTGCCAGCAGCTTGCTAGCGGGAGGATACGAGCAGTACTTC. This codes for CASSLLAGGYEQYF.